These T cell receptor beta chains were read from a single sample in a study of T cell changes during pregnancy in multiple sclerosis. Clones were read by immunoSEQ multiplex PCR, and TCRdb kept only the in-frame ones, dropping some. The sample carries some 130,000 clones, roughly 96% recorded once. The sequencing used peripheral blood, collected after pregnancy. The receptors here all came from a female donor with multiple sclerosis, enrolled in a pregnancy study. Both conserved end residues are part of each CDR3. D genes are given only for firm matches. Some rows have no size entry. The others give once, few or many, or a class for an expanded clone.

abundance	j_gene	v_gene	d_gene	CDR3nt	CDR3aa
.	TRBJ2-1	TRBV7-9	.	TGTGCCAGCAGCTTAGCGGGAGCCATCAATGAGCAGTTCTTC	CASSLAGAINEQFF
.	TRBJ2-7	TRBV7-2	.	TGTGCCAGCAGCTTACAAGCAGGGCTCTACGAGCAGTACTTC	CASSLQAGLYEQYF
.	TRBJ1-5	TRBV27	.	TGTGCCAGCAGTAAACGGACAGGCAATCAGCCCCAGCATTTT	CASSKRTGNQPQHF
.	TRBJ1-1	TRBV18	.	TGTGCCAGCTCACCGAGCGAGGGCTTAGAGACTGAAGCTTTCTTT	CASSPSEGLETEAFF
.	TRBJ2-2	TRBV6-1	TRBD1	TGTGCCAGCAGTGAGGACAGGGGGCTGGCCGGGGAGCTGTTTTTT	CASSEDRGLAGELFF
.	TRBJ2-3	TRBV5-8	TRBD2	TGTGCCAGCAGCCCGGGAGGGCCCGCAGATACGCAGTATTTT	CASSPGGPADTQYF
.	TRBJ2-3	TRBV14	.	TGTGCCAGCAGCCCCCACAGCTTTCACACAGATACGCAGTATTTT	CASSPHSFHTDTQYF
.	TRBJ2-1	TRBV5-1	TRBD1	TGCGCCAGCAGCACCCCGACAGGGGGCTCCTACAATGAGCAGTTCTTC	CASSTPTGGSYNEQFF
once	TRBJ1-2	TRBV15	TRBD1	TGTGCCACTGCTGCCGGTAGGGGGACAGTCAACTATGGCTACACCTTC	CATAAGRGTVNYGYTF
.	TRBJ2-7	TRBV6-5	.	TGTGCCAGCAGATCGAGCGGTGCGATCTCCTACGAGCAGTACTTC	CASRSSGAISYEQYF
few	TRBJ2-7	TRBV6-1	.	TGTGCCAGCAGTGAAGACAGATACGAGCAGTACTTC	CASSEDRYEQYF
once	TRBJ2-3	TRBV27	.	TGTGCCAGCAGACGCCACCCCAGCGGTTTTCTCGCGTGGGGGCAGTATTTT	CASRRHPSGFLAWGQYF
.	TRBJ1-5	TRBV30	.	TGTGCCTGGAGTGTACGTCGGGGGACGCACCAGCCCCAGCATTTT	CAWSVRRGTHQPQHF
.	TRBJ2-7	TRBV5-1	TRBD2	TGCGCCAGCAGCTTGGCCAGGGGGACTAGCGGGATTCCCTACGAGCAGTACTTC	CASSLARGTSGIPYEQYF
.	TRBJ2-7	TRBV5-1	.	TGCGCCAGCAGCTTGCTTGGTTCAGGGGTGAGGGTGGACGAGCAGTACTTC	CASSLLGSGVRVDEQYF
.	TRBJ2-6	TRBV6-4	.	TGTGCCAGCAGTCCAGGGCTCGACCCTGGGGCCAACGTCCTGACTTTC	CASSPGLDPGANVLTF
.	TRBJ2-1	TRBV2	TRBD2	TGTGCCAGCAGCCCAAGGACTAGCGGGAGCAGTGAGCAGTTCTTC	CASSPRTSGSSEQFF
.	TRBJ1-6	TRBV5-1	TRBD1	TGCGCCAGCAGTTACGACAGGGTTGGTTCACCCCTCCACTTT	CASSYDRVGSPLHF
.	TRBJ2-3	TRBV5-8	TRBD1	TGTGCCAGCCCCAACACACCATGGACAGGCCGTTACACAGATACGCAGTATTTT	CASPNTPWTGRYTDTQYF
.	TRBJ1-2	TRBV6-5	.	TGTGCCAGCATCGCCTCAGGGGCCCCGGGCTATGGCTACACCTTC	CASIASGAPGYGYTF
.	TRBJ1-4	TRBV28	.	TGTGCCAGCAGTTTATTAGCGAATGAAAAACTGTTTTTT	CASSLLANEKLFF
.	TRBJ2-7	TRBV2	TRBD1	TGTGCCAGCAGACTCGGGACAGATAAAGTCTACGAGCAGTACTTC	CASRLGTDKVYEQYF